This T cell receptor beta chain was recorded in a study of T cell clonotyping in hematopoietic cell transplantation. Details on this clone: Antigen specificity is unknown.

Study-level results: Pathologically expanded recipient clonotypes increased progressively from day 30 to day 180 as diversity fell. Few recipient clonotypes overlapped donors; over 95% were de novo at given depth. Graft donor and pretransplant recipient Inverse Simpson Index values predicted broader posttransplant TCR diversity.

Germline CDR1 reads MDHEN; CDR2 reads SYDVKM. Deletions cut 6 bases from V and 7 bases from J, with 18 bases between. The CDR3 is 14 amino acids. Measured with immunoSEQ multiplex PCR; TCRdb has only the in-frame clones, and not every one. The sample holds 27,000 or so clones, approximately 94% seen once. The sequencing sample was made of peripheral blood mononuclear cells. The V call is TRBV28, the J call TRBJ1-2; possibly TRBD1 for D (6 bases). The origin of this receptor is a man aged 50-60 years in good health. Some clones in this sample may be carry-over from other donors' samples. CDR3 coding DNA: TGTGCCAGCAGCCCCAATGCGGGGGCGCGTGGCTACACCTTC. Translating it yields CASSPNAGARGYTF.